The 3 T cell receptor beta chains presented below share a single source sample, sequenced in a study of blood T cells in healthy people across ages. Sample-barcoded 5' priming and a J-beta primer mix drove a second PCR of roughly 6 to 12 cycles. One entry per CDR3 protein results from TCRdb running MiXCR on the 5' RACE reads. This table holds roughly 800,000 distinct CDR3 sequences, 20% to 30% found once. In addition, the sample was reused for a study of T cells of mothers and their children.

Sequenced: blood. Every receptor here comes from a boy aged 10-17 years in good health.

In regard to this clonotype: At one boundary the junction diverges from the germline segment, which might be a read error. The chain has TRBV28 and TRBJ2-5, with D possibly matching TRBD2 (7 bases). CDR1 and CDR2 (germline): MDHEN, SYDVKM. CDR3 size: 14 residues. The CDR3: CASSFGGRGETQYF. The CDR3 region has the DNA TGCGCCAGCAGCTTCGGGGGGCGGGGAGAGACCCAGTACTTC.

This clonotype was observed a single time. The V call is TRBV7-9, the J call TRBJ1-1, with D tentatively TRBD1 (6 bases). Trimming shortened V by 7 bases and J by 10 bases, and 22 bases separated the two germline ends. CDR1 and CDR2 from the germline V gene are SEHNR and FQNEAQ (reference sequence). CDR3 length: 14 residues. The CDR3 nucleotides are TGTGCCAGCACCCCGAGGGGGGAGGAAGTAGGAGCTTTCTTT. Encoded protein: CASTPRGEEVGAFF.

The rearrangement links TRBV5-1 to TRBJ1-1; a weak D match, TRBD1 (6 bases). The CDR3 contains 17 residues. V was clipped by 5 bases and J by 1 base, with 21 bases between them. CDR1 and CDR2 from the germline V gene are SGHRS and YFSETQ. CDR3 loop: CASRVGFLQGPNTEAFF. As DNA, the CDR3 is TGCGCCAGCAGAGTCGGGTTTTTACAGGGCCCGAACACTGAAGCTTTCTTT.